This T cell receptor (beta chain) stems from a study of CD8 T cells in ankylosing spondylitis. General study results and limits: The authors found the disease-linked clones to be CD8+ and relatively rare in peripheral blood.

The V end lost 4 bases, the J end lost 1 base, and 7 bases lay between the germline ends. This CDR3 has 12 amino acids. Germline CDR1 SQVTM, CDR2 ANQGSEA. To note about this clonotype: Its antigen remains unidentified.

TCRdb used MiXCR to reprocess the 5' RACE reads, holding one entry per CDR3 protein. Of 150,000 or so distinct CDR3 sequences in the sample, roughly a third were seen once. This sequence originates from a male donor with ankylosing spondylitis. The genes are TRBV29-1 and TRBJ1-1; D is ambiguous. The sequenced material came from synovial fluid, either unsorted or a sorted T cell fraction (not recorded which). CDR3 coding DNA: TGCAGCGTTGTCCGGACGAACACTGAAGCTTTCTTT. Amino acid sequence: CSVVRTNTEAFF.